Below, one TCR beta chain is given with its context. Its specificity is unknown. This record belongs to a study of vaccination and CD4 T cells after COVID-19. This CDR3 region has 17 residues. Germline CDR1 is SGHVS and CDR2 is FNYEAQ. V shed 5 bases and J 2 bases; nucleotides not matched to a gene: 11. Study-level findings and limits: For SARS-CoV-2-reactive clonotypes, the median went from about 22 to 38, a nonsignificant increase.

The Oncomine TCR Beta short-read assay sequenced DNA from cultured CD4+ T cells. Each CDR3 protein is one row after TCRdb ran MiXCR on the PCR reads. Here the sample spans 20,000 or so distinct CDR3 sequences, under 65% being singletons. Treatment noted: roughly 11-day PBMC culture with coronavirus spike peptide pools or control peptides (ViraFEST assay). Material: CD4+ T cells from blood, cultured in vitro, obtained after SARS-CoV-2 vaccination. The clonotype was recovered from a human donor who had recovered from COVID-19. V is TRBV7-6 and J is TRBJ2-2, with TRBD1 identical over 7 bases. The CDR3 is CASSTVTGYTNTGELFF. The DNA of the CDR3 is TGTGCCAGCAGCACCGTGACAGGGTATACAAACACCGGGGAGCTGTTTTTT.